What follows is one TCR beta chain and its context. The source of the sample is a study of cytotoxic CD8 clonotypes in ibrutinib-treated CLL. This CDR3 region has 14 residues. The germline V and J ends were trimmed by 2 bases and 3 bases, with 12 bases remaining between them. Germline values: CDR1 SGHRS, CDR2 YFSETQ. The assay was immunoSEQ multiplex PCR, and TCRdb's table has in-frame clones only and misses some. The sample lists roughly 220,000 clones; just under 80% were seen once. This sample comprised PBMCs, obtained after 12 months of ibrutinib treatment. The sequence was collected from a human donor with chronic lymphocytic leukemia. The chain carries TRBV5-1 and TRBJ2-7, with a weak D call TRBD2 (5 bases). CDR3 in amino acids: CASSFGETNYEQYF. CDR3 bases: TGCGCCAGCAGCTTCGGGGAGACGAACTACGAGCAGTACTTC.